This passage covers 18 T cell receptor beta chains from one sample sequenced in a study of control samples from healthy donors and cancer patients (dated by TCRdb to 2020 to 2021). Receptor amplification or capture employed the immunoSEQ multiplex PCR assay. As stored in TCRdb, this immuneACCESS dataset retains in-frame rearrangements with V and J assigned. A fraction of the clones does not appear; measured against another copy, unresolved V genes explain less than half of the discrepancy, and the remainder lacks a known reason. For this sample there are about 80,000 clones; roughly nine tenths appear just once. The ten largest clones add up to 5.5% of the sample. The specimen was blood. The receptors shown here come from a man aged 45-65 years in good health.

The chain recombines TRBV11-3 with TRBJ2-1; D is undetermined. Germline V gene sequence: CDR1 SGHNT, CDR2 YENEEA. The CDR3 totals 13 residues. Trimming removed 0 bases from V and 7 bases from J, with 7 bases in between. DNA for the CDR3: TGTGCCAGCAGCTTAGACCTGGGGAATGAGCAGTTCTTC. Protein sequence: CASSLDLGNEQFF.

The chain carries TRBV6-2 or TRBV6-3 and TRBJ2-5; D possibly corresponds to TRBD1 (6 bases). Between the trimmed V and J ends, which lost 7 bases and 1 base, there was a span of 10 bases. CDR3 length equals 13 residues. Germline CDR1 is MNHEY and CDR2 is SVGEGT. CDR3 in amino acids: CASTPTGQETQYF. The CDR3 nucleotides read TGTGCCAGCACCCCGACAGGCCAAGAGACCCAGTACTTC.

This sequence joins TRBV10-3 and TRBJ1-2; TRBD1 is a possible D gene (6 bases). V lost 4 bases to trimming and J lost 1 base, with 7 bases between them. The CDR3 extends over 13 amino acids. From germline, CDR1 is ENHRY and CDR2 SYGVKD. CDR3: CAISGTDNYGYTF. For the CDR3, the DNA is TGTGCCATCAGTGGGACAGATAACTATGGCTACACCTTC.

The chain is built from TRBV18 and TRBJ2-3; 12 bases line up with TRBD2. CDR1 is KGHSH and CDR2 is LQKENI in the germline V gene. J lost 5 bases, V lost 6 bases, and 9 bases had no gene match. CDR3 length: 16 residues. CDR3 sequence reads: CASSPLAGGPKDTQYF. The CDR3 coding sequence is TGTGCCAGCTCGCCCCTAGCGGGGGGGCCCAAAGATACGCAGTATTTT. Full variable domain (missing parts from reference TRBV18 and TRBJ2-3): NAGVMQNPRHLVRRRGQEARLRCSPMKGHSHVYWYRQLPEEGLKFMVYLQKENIIDESGMPKERFSAEFPKEGPSILRIQQVVRGDSAAYFCASSPLAGGPKDTQYFGPGTRLTVL.

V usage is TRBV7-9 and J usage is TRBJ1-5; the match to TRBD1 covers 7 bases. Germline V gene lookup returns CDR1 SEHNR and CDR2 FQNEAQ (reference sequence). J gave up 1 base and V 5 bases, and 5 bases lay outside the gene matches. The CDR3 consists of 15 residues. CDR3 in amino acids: CASSLGTVSNQPQHF. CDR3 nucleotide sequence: TGTGCCAGCAGCCTTGGGACAGTCAGCAATCAGCCCCAGCATTTT.

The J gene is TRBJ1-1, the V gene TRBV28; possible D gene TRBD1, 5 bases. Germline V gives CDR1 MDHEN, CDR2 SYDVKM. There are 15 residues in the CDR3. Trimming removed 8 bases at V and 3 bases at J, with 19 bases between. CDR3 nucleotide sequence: TGTGCCAGCCGCGGGGCCAAGGGTCCGTACACTGAAGCTTTCTTT. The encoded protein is CASRGAKGPYTEAFF.

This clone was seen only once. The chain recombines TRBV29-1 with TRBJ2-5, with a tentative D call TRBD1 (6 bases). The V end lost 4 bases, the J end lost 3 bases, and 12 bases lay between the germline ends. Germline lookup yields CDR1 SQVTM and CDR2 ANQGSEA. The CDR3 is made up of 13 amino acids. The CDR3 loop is CSVVDRLKETQYF. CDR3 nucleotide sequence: TGCAGCGTTGTAGACAGGTTGAAAGAGACCCAGTACTTC.

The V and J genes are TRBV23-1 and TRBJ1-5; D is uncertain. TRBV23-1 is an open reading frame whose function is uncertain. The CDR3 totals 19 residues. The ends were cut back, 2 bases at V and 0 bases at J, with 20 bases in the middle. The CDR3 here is CASSQVQSRNFYSNQPQHF. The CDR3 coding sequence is TGCGCCAGCAGTCAAGTGCAGTCCCGCAATTTTTATAGCAATCAGCCCCAGCATTTT.

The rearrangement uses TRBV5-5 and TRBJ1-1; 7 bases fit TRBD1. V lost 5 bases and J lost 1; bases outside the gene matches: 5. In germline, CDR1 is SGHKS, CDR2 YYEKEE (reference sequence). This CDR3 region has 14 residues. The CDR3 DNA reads TGTGCCAGCAGGCCCGGGACAGCGAACACTGAAGCTTTCTTT. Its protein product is CASRPGTANTEAFF.

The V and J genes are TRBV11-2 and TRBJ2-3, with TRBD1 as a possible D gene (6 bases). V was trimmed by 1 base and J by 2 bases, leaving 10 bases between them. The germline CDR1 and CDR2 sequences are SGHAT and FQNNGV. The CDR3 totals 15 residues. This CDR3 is CASSLGDILTDTQYF. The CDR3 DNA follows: TGTGCCAGCAGCTTAGGGGACATCCTCACAGATACGCAGTATTTT.

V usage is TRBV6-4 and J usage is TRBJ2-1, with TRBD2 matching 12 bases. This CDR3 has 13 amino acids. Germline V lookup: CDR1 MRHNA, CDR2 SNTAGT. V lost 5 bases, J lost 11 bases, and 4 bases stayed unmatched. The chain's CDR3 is CASSLAGGAQQFF. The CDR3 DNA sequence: TGTGCCAGCAGTCTAGCGGGGGGGGCCCAGCAGTTCTTC.

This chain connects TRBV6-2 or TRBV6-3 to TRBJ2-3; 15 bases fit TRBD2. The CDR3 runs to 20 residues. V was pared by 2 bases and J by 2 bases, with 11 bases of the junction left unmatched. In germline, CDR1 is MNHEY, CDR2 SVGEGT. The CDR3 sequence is CASSYTPYWTSGGDTDTQYF. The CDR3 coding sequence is TGTGCCAGCAGTTACACCCCTTACTGGACTAGCGGGGGGGACACAGATACGCAGTATTTT.

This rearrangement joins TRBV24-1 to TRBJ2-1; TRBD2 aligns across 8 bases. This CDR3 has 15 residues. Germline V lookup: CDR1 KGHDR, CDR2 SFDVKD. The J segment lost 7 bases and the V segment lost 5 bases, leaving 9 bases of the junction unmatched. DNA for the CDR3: TGTGCCACCAGTGTTAGTTTAGCGGGGATAAATGAGCAGTTCTTC. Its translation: CATSVSLAGINEQFF.

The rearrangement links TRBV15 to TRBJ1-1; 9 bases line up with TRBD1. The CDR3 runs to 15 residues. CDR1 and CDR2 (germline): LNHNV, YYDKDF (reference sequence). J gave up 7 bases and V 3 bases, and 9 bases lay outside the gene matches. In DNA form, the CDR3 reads TGTGCCACCAGCAGGCCGGGACAGGGACTGGGTGAAGCTTTCTTT. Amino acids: CATSRPGQGLGEAFF.

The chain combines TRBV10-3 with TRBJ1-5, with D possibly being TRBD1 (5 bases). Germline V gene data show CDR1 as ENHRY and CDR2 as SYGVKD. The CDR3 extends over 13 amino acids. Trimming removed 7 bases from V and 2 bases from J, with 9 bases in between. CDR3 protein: CAITQGGNQPQHF. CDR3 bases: TGTGCCATCACTCAGGGTGGCAATCAGCCCCAGCATTTT.

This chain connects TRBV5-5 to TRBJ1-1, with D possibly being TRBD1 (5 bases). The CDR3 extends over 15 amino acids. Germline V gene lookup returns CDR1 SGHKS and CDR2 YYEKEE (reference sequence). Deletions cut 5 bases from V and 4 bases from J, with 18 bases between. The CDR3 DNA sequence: TGTGCCAGCAGGGTTCGTATAGGCGGGGGCACTGAAGCTTTCTTT. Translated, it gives CASRVRIGGGTEAFF.

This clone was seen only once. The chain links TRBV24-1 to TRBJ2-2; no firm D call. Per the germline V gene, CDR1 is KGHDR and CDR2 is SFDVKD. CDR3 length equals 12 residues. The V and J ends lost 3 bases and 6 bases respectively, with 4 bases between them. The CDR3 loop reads CATSDNSGELFF. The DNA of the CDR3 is TGTGCCACCAGTGATAATTCCGGGGAGCTGTTTTTT.

DNA of the CDR3: TGCGCCAGCAGCCGAATAGGACAGGTTGGTCCCTACGAGCAGTACTTC. It translates to CASSRIGQVGPYEQYF. J is TRBJ2-7 and V is TRBV5-1; 7 bases align to TRBD1. Germline assignment: CDR1 SGHRS and CDR2 YFSETQ. Germline trimming cut 4 bases from V and 2 bases from J; bases unmatched to any gene: 12. The CDR3 consists of 16 residues.